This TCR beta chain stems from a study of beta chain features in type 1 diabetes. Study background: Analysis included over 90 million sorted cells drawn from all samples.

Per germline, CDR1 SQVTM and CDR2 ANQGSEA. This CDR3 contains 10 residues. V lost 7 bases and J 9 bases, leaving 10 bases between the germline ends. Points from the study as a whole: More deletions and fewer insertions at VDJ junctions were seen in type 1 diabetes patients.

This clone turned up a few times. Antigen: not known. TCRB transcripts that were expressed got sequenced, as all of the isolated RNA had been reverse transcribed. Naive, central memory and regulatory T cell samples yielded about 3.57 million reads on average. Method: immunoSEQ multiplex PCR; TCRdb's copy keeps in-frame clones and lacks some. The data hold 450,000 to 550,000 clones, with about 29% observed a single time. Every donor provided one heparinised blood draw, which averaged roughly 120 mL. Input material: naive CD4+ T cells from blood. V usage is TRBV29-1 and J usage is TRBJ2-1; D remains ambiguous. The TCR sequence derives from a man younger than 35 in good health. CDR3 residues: CSAVEAEQFF. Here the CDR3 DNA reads TGCAGCGCCGTAGAGGCTGAGCAGTTCTTC.